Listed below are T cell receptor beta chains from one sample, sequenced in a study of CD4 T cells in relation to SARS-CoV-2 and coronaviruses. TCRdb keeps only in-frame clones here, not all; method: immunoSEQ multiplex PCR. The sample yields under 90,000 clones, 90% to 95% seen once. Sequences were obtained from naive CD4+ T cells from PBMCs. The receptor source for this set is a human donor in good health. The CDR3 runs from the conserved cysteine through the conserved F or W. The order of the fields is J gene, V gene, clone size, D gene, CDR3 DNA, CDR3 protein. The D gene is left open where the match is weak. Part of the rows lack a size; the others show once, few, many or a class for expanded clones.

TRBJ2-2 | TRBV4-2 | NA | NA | TGTGCCAGCAGCCAAGATTGGCGGGACACCGGGGAGCTGTTTTTT | CASSQDWRDTGELFF
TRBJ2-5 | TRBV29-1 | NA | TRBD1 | TGCAGCGCTGAGGCTTTGCGACAGGGCCAAACCCAGTACTTC | CSAEALRQGQTQYF
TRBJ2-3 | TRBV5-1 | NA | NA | TGCGCCAGCAGCGTCAGGAGCTCCGCCACAGATACGCAGTATTTT | CASSVRSSATDTQYF
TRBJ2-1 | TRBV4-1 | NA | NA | TGCGCCAGCAGCCAAGATGGAGGGGCTAGAAGCTCCTACAATGAGCAGTTCTTC | CASSQDGGARSSYNEQFF
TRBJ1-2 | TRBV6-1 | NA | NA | TGTGCCAGCAGTGATTCCGGAGGAGATTTGAGCTACACCTTC | CASSDSGGDLSYTF
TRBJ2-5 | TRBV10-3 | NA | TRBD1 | TGTGCCATCAGTGAGCGTTCAGGACAGGATGGGGAGACCCAGTACTTC | CAISERSGQDGETQYF
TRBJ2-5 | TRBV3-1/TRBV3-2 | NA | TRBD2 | TGTGCCAGCAGCCAGGACGGGAGGACCGCCACCCAGTACTTC | CASSQDGRTATQYF
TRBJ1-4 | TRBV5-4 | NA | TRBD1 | TGTGCCAGCAGCTTGGGAGGGACAGGGGCCGAAAAACTGTTTTTT | CASSLGGTGAEKLFF
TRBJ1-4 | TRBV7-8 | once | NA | TGTGCCAGCAGCTTAGCCGGACACGAAACTAATGAAAAACTGTTTTTT | CASSLAGHETNEKLFF
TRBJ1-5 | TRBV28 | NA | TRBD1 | TGTGCCAGCAGTTCCGACCCGGGACAGGGACGCAATCAGCCCCAGCATTTT | CASSSDPGQGRNQPQHF
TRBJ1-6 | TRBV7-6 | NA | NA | TGTGCCAGCAGCTTAGGTCAAGCCACTAATTCACCCCTCCACTTT | CASSLGQATNSPLHF
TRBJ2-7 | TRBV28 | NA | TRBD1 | TGTGCCAGCAGTTCCGGACAGGTTCCGTACGAGCAGTACTTC | CASSSGQVPYEQYF
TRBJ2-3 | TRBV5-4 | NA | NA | TGTGCCAGCAGCTTGGCTGGGTCTGAGGCGTTTAGGGATACGCAGTATTTT | CASSLAGSEAFRDTQYF
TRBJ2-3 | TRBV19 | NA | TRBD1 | TGTGCCAGTAGTATAAGGGCAGGGGGAACAATCTTACCTAGCACAGATACGCAGTATTTT | CASSIRAGGTILPSTDTQYF
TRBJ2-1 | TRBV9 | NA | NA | TGTGCCAGCAGCAGAGGGCATGAGCAGTTCTTC | CASSRGHEQFF
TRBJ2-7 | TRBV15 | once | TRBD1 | TGTGCCACCAGCGGACAGGGGCGTCCCTACGAGCAGTACTTC | CATSGQGRPYEQYF
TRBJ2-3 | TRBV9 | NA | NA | TGTGCCAGCAGCGGGGATTCTAGCACAGATACGCAGTATTTT | CASSGDSSTDTQYF
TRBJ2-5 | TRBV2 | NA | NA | TGTGCCAGCAGTGCCCTCCGTCTGTACCAAGAGACCCAGTACTTC | CASSALRLYQETQYF
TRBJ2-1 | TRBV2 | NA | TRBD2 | TGTGCCAGCAGTGAGGTAGCGGGGTCAATGGGGGAGCAGTTCTTC | CASSEVAGSMGEQFF
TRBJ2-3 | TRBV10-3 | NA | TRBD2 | TGTGCCGTCGGGACTAGCGGGGTCTCTAGCACAGATACGCAGTATTTT | CAVGTSGVSSTDTQYF
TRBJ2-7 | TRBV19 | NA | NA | TGTGCCAGTAGTATAGATCCGGGCAGAGACTACGAGCAGTACTTC | CASSIDPGRDYEQYF
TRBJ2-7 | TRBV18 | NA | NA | TGTGCCAGCTCCACGACAACAGGGTCCGGCTACGAGCAGTACTTC | CASSTTTGSGYEQYF
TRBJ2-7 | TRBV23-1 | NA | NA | TGCGCCAGCAGTCGACTGCCCGCTAGCTACGAGCAGTACTTC | CASSRLPASYEQYF
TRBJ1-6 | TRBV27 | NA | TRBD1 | TGTGCCAGCAGTCCCCGACAGGGTTATTCACCCCTCCACTTT | CASSPRQGYSPLHF
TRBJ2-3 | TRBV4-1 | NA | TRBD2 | TGCGCCAGCAGCCAAGATCCCCAACTAGCGGGGCAAGGTACGCAGTATTTT | CASSQDPQLAGQGTQYF
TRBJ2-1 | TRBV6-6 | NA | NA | TGTGCCAGCAGGCGAGGTGAGCAGTTCTTC | CASRRGEQFF
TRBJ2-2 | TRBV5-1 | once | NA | TGCGCCAGCGGACGACTTACGAACACCGGGGAGCTGTTTTTT | CASGRLTNTGELFF
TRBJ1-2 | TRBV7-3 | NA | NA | TGTGCCAGCAGCTCAACCTCAGAGGGTGGCTACACCTTC | CASSSTSEGGYTF
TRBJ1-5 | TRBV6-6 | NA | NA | TGTGCCAGCGGGCAGGGACCCCAACCCCAGCATTTT | CASGQGPQPQHF
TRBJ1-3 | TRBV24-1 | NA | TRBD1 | TGTGCCACCAGTGATTCCAGGGGGCCGGGAAACACCATATATTTT | CATSDSRGPGNTIYF
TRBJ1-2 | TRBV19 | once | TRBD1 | TGTGCCAGTAGTATAGTAAGGGACAGAGATGGCTACACCTTC | CASSIVRDRDGYTF
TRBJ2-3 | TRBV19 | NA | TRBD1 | TGTGCCAGTAGTACCGGACAGGGCCTGGGGGATACGCAGTATTTT | CASSTGQGLGDTQYF
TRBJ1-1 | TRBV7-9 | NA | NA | TGTGCCAGCAGCGTACCTGGGCCGAAAATCCTTGAAGCTTTCTTT | CASSVPGPKILEAFF
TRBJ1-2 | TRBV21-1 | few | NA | TGTGCCAGCAATCCCAGTGAACCTTCGTCTGGCTACACCTTC | CASNPSEPSSGYTF
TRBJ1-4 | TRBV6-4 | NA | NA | TGTGCCAGCAATTCAGGTTCAGTTAATGAAAAACTGTTTTTT | CASNSGSVNEKLFF
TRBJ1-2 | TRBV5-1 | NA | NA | TGCGCCAGCAGCGCCGCGGGAGCTAAAGGCTACACCTTC | CASSAAGAKGYTF
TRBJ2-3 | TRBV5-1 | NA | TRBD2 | TGCGCCAGCAGTAGGAGAACTAGCGGGGGGAGCACAGATACGCAGTATTTT | CASSRRTSGGSTDTQYF
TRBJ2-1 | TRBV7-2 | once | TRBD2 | TGTGCCAGCAGCTTAGTGGGACTAGGGTCCTACAATGAGCAGTTCTTC | CASSLVGLGSYNEQFF
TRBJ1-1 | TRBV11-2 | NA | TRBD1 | TGTGCCAGCAGCCCCCCCGGGACAGGGTGGACTGAAGCTTTCTTT | CASSPPGTGWTEAFF
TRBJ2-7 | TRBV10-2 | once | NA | TGCGCCAGCACCGGGGGCAGCCCCTCCACCTACGAGCAGTACTTC | CASTGGSPSTYEQYF
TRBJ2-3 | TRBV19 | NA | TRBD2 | TGTGCCAGTCTTGTGCCGGGAGGGTCCACAGATACGCAGTATTTT | CASLVPGGSTDTQYF
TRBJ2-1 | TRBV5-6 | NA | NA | TGTGCCAGCAGCTTTTACAATGAGCAGTTCTTC | CASSFYNEQFF
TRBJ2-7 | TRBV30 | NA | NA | TGTGCCTGGAGTGTCGGGTACGAGCAGTACTTC | CAWSVGYEQYF
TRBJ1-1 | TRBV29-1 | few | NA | TGCAGCCTGAAGTCCGGAACGAACACTGAAGCTTTCTTT | CSLKSGTNTEAFF
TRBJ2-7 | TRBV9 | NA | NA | TGTGCCAGCAGCGTAAATTCGCTTTCTTACGAGCAGTACTTC | CASSVNSLSYEQYF
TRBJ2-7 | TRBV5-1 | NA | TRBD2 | TGCGCCAGCAGCTTCCTAGCGGGAGGGTCGGTAGGCTACGAGCAGTACTTC | CASSFLAGGSVGYEQYF
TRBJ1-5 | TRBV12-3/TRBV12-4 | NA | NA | TGTGCCAGCAGGAGGGTCTTTAATCAGCCCCAGCATTTT | CASRRVFNQPQHF
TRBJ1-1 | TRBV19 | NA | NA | TGTGCCAGTAGTCTCCGACAGGCCCAAATGAACACTGAAGCTTTCTTT | CASSLRQAQMNTEAFF
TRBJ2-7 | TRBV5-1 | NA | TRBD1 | TGCGCCAGCAGCCCCGGGACAGGGGGAGGCGAGCAGTACTTC | CASSPGTGGGEQYF
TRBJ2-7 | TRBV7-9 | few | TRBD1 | TGTGCCAGCAGCTTACCCAGGACAGGGTCATCCTACGAGCAGTACTTC | CASSLPRTGSSYEQYF
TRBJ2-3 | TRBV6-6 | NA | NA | TGTGCCAGCAGCCGGGCCGGGGCAGATACGCAGTATTTT | CASSRAGADTQYF
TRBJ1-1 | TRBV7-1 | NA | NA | TGTGCCAGCAGCTCATCCGAGTCAGGAGACCTGGACCACCGTTGCCAGGGGAACACTGAAGCTTTCTTT | CASSSSESGDLDHRCQGNTEAFF
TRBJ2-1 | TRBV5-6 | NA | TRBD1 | TGTGCCAGCAGCTTGATACAGGGGAGCTCCTACAATGAGCAGTTCTTC | CASSLIQGSSYNEQFF
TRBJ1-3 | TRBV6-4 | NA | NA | TGTGCCAGCAGTGACTCCGGGCAGCCCTCTGGAAACACCATATATTTT | CASSDSGQPSGNTIYF